This TCR beta chain appears in the sequencing data of a study of cytomegalovirus exposure and HLA in healthy donors. Overall study findings and caveats: Later, an analysis found that TCR clusters from the first cohort tended to co-occur in the 130 or so validation repertoires.

There are 13 residues in the CDR3. The V gene lost 4 bases and the J gene lost 3 bases, with 11 bases spanning the gap. Germline CDR1 SGHRS, CDR2 YFSETQ. Method: immunoSEQ multiplex PCR; TCRdb's copy keeps in-frame clones and lacks some. This table has 190,000 or so clones, 80% to 85% appearing once. As concerns this clone: Its specificity is not known.

The chain combines TRBV5-1 with TRBJ2-7; possible D gene TRBD1, 6 bases. This receptor was obtained from a woman aged 18-35 years in good health and CMV-seropositive. Sequencing was done on a sample of PBMCs. The chain's CDR3 is CASSQGQLYEQYF. The DNA of the CDR3 is TGCGCCAGCAGCCAAGGACAGCTCTACGAGCAGTACTTC.